This T cell receptor beta chain was recorded in a study of PD-1 blockade in classical Hodgkin lymphoma. J was trimmed by 4 bases and V by 7 bases; bases with no gene match: 4. Per the germline V gene, CDR1 is SGDLS and CDR2 is YYNGEE. The CDR3 is 14 amino acids. Assay used: immunoSEQ multiplex PCR; TCRdb lists only in-frame clones, some missing. Of under 25,000 clones listed, 72% are singletons. Specified time point: cycle 4 day 1 (C4D1), after 5 to 7 weeks of nivolumab. All trial patients relapsed after autologous stem cell transplantation. Magnetic negative selection was used to purify CD4+ T cells from PBMCs that had been thawed. This clone was seen more than once but under ten times.

The clonotype originates from a human donor with classical Hodgkin lymphoma. The sample was CD4+ T cells from blood, taken before the fourth cycle of nivolumab. This rearrangement joins TRBV9 to TRBJ2-1; 11 bases are a match to TRBD1. The CDR3 DNA is TGTGCCAGCTCGGGGACAGGGGGGTACAATGAGCAGTTCTTC. Protein sequence: CASSGTGGYNEQFF.